The 21 T cell receptor beta chains in this list originate from one sample, sequenced in a study of T-cell memory formation after mild COVID-19 (dated by TCRdb to the early 2020s). Library preparation employed 5' RACE. The data were produced on an Illumina NovaSeq 6000. TCRdb trimmed public reads at Q25 via fastp, called clones via MiXCR and kept in-frame beta chains. Here each entry gathers all rows of one CDR3 protein and keeps the most common genes and DNA. The sample records roughly 560,000 distinct CDR3 sequences, 20% of which are singletons. Around 13% of the sample is held by the ten biggest clonotypes. Input material: PBMCs or a T cell subset sorted from them (not recorded which). The receptor set was obtained from an adult woman who had mild COVID-19 (a few samples of this study predate the infection). The sample titles of this study are shuffled in the database, so cell type and time point are left out; the donor was told from shared clones.

The V gene is TRBV20-1, the J gene TRBJ2-1, with D possibly called TRBD1 or TRBD2 (6 bases each). The germline CDR1 and CDR2 sequences are DFQATT and SNEGSKA (reference sequence). With 7 bases removed from V and 4 bases from J, the gap between germline ends came to 17 bases. The CDR3 contains 14 residues. The CDR3 sequence: CSERPSDRYNEQFF. The CDR3 DNA sequence: TGCAGTGAAAGACCTAGCGACAGGTACAATGAGCAGTTCTTC.

Only a few counts were recorded for this clonotype. CDR3 region: CSARVGADLPISYNEQFF. DNA for the CDR3: TGCAGTGCTAGAGTAGGGGCGGACTTGCCGATCTCCTACAATGAGCAGTTCTTC. The chain employs TRBV20-1 and TRBJ2-1, with D perhaps given as TRBD1 or TRBD2 (5 bases each). The germline V gene encodes CDR1 DFQATT and CDR2 SNEGSKA (reference sequence). With 1 base removed from V and 0 bases from J, the gap between germline ends came to 19 bases. CDR3 length equals 18 residues.

This clonotype has only a few counts. This chain joins TRBV19 and TRBJ2-5, with D perhaps TRBD1 or TRBD2 (6 bases each). V was cut by 6 bases and J by 3 bases, with 14 bases left in between. Germline CDR1 and CDR2: LNHDA and SQIVND (reference sequence). The CDR3 runs to 14 residues. CDR3 residues: CASRTPGAEETQYF. As DNA, the CDR3 is TGTGCCAGTAGGACCCCGGGGGCCGAAGAGACCCAGTACTTC.

This clonotype was recorded a few times. This chain joins TRBV5-6 and TRBJ1-5; D remains ambiguous. The V and J ends lost 2 bases and 4 bases respectively, with 10 bases between them. Germline V lookup: CDR1 SGHDT, CDR2 YYEEEE. This CDR3 is built from 14 residues. This chain's CDR3 is CASSFRRGNQPQHF. The DNA of the CDR3 is TGTGCCAGCAGCTTTAGGCGAGGAAATCAGCCCCAGCATTTT.

This clonotype was found many times. The chain couples TRBV24-1 to TRBJ2-3; no firm D call. Germline loops: CDR1 KGHDR, CDR2 SFDVKD. This CDR3 has 13 residues. Trimming cost V 4 bases and J 1 base, with 5 bases left between them. Here the CDR3 DNA reads TGTGCCACCAGTGAGGACGGCACAGATACGCAGTATTTT. Its translation: CATSEDGTDTQYF.

This clonotype was seen only once. This chain connects TRBV18 to TRBJ2-1; 9 bases fit TRBD1. CDR3 length: 17 amino acids. V shed 4 bases, J shed 7 bases, and the junction held 14 bases outside the gene matches. Looked up from germline, CDR1 is KGHSH and CDR2 is LQKENI. The CDR3 coding sequence is TGTGCCAGCTCACGTCAGCCCCCGGGACAGGGATCAAATGAGCAGTTCTTC. Protein sequence: CASSRQPPGQGSNEQFF.

This clonotype was counted many times. It is unclear where the CDR3 begins or ends on the DNA, so no DNA is shown, and the CDR3 is as TCRdb lists it. The chain employs TRBV5-1 and TRBJ2-3; the D call of TRBD2 is as the table states it, not checked on the DNA. Germline V gives CDR1 SGHRS, CDR2 YFSETQ. The CDR3 extends over 17 residues, inclusive of both ends. Here the CDR3 reads CASSTSTSGGATDTQYF.

This chain links TRBV15 with TRBJ1-1; no clear D gene. Trimming cost V 5 bases and J 0 bases, with 10 bases left between them. The germline gives CDR1 LNHNV, CDR2 YYDKDF (reference sequence). This CDR3 region has 14 residues. CDR3 region: CATSVDKMNTEAFF. CDR3 in DNA: TGTGCCACCAGCGTAGACAAGATGAACACTGAAGCTTTCTTT.

This clonotype was counted a few times. The chain carries TRBV12-3 or TRBV12-4 and TRBJ2-5; 8 nucleotides align to TRBD1. The CDR3 sequence is 14 residues long. With 6 bases clipped from V and 5 bases from J, the junction kept 8 bases outside the gene matches. CDR3 sequence reads: CASSLRQGPETQYF. CDR3 DNA sequence: TGTGCCAGCAGCCTCAGACAGGGGCCCGAGACCCAGTACTTC.

This clonotype has more than one count but fewer than ten. This chain joins TRBV4-3 and TRBJ1-1; TRBD1 matches 8 bases. Trimming took 8 bases from V and 5 from J; bases not matched to a gene: 7. Germline-derived CDR1 and CDR2 are LGHNA and YSLEER. This CDR3 contains 13 residues. This CDR3 is CASGQGSDTEAFF. CDR3 bases: TGCGCCAGCGGACAGGGAAGTGATACTGAAGCTTTCTTT.

The V and J genes are TRBV3-1 and TRBJ2-7, with 10 bases identical to TRBD1. Germline CDR1 and CDR2: LGHDT and YNNKEL (reference sequence). V shed 8 bases and J 2 bases; nucleotides not matched to a gene: 3. This CDR3 has 13 residues. The CDR3 DNA reads as TGTGCCAGCGGGACAGGGGCCGCCTACGAGCAGTACTTC. This gives the protein CASGTGAAYEQYF.

This clonotype was counted between two and nine times. This rearrangement joins TRBV14 to TRBJ1-1; D is possibly TRBD1 (5 bases). The CDR3 runs to 15 residues. Looked up from germline, CDR1 is SGHDN and CDR2 is FVKESK. V was pared by 1 base and J by 5 bases, with 14 bases between. CDR3 protein: CASSQVSGRGTEAFF. The CDR3 DNA sequence: TGTGCCAGCAGCCAAGTATCTGGACGGGGGACTGAAGCTTTCTTT. Drawing the rest from reference TRBV14 and TRBJ1-1, the complete variable domain is EAGVTQFPSHSVIEKGQTVTLRCDPISGHDNLYWYRRVMGKEIKFLLHFVKESKQDESGMPNNRFLAERTGGTYSTLKVQPAELEDSGVYFCASSQVSGRGTEAFFGQGTRLTVV.

This clonotype was seen a single time. CDR3 sequence (DNA): TGTGCCAGCAGTGTGCAGCCTAACTATGGCTACACCTTC. Its translation: CASSVQPNYGYTF. V and J are TRBV2 and TRBJ1-2, with D unclear. The ends were cut back, 4 bases at V and 0 bases at J, with 6 bases in the middle. This CDR3 is 13 amino acids long. Germline V gene lookup returns CDR1 SNHLY and CDR2 FYNNEI. Variable domain in full (rest from reference TRBV2 and TRBJ1-2): EPEVTQTPSHQVTQMGQEVILRCVPISNHLYFYWYRQILGQKVEFLVSFYNNEISEKSEIFDDQFSVERPDGSNFTLKIRSTKLEDSAMYFCASSVQPNYGYTFGSGTRLTVV.

The sample holds a few counts of this clonotype. J is TRBJ2-2 and V is TRBV4-3; maybe TRBD1 (6 bases). CDR1 and CDR2 from the germline V gene are LGHNA and YSLEER. The CDR3 extends over 14 amino acids. Trimming took 6 bases from V and 1 from J, leaving 9 bases between them. The DNA for the CDR3 is TGCGCCAGCAGACAGGGATGGAACACCGGGGAGCTGTTTTTT. Translating it yields CASRQGWNTGELFF.

Only a few counts were recorded for this clonotype. The rearrangement uses TRBV6-5 and TRBJ2-5; D remains ambiguous. The CDR3 contains 12 residues. V lost 5 bases, J lost 4 bases, and 8 bases lay in between. Germline lookup yields CDR1 MNHEY and CDR2 SVGAGI. The CDR3 loop is CASSNPPETQYF. The CDR3, as DNA: TGTGCCAGCAGTAACCCGCCAGAGACCCAGTACTTC.

This clonotype has a handful of counts. The CDR3 nucleotides read TGCAGTGCTAGGGCTAGCGGGAGCGACACCGGGGAGCTGTTTTTT. Its protein is CSARASGSDTGELFF. This rearrangement joins TRBV20-1 to TRBJ2-2, with TRBD2 matching over 10 bases. Losses at the gene ends were 3 bases for V and 3 bases for J; bases not matched to a gene: 4. Germline lookup yields CDR1 DFQATT and CDR2 SNEGSKA (reference sequence). This CDR3 contains 15 residues.

V gene TRBV19 combines with J gene TRBJ1-2; D is perhaps TRBD1 (5 bases). The CDR3 consists of 15 residues. V shed 9 bases and J shed 2 bases, with 19 bases lying between them. Germline CDR1 LNHDA, CDR2 SQIVND (reference sequence). CDR3 sequence: CASTSLPGINYGYTF. The CDR3 DNA reads TGTGCCAGCACCTCACTTCCAGGGATCAACTATGGCTACACCTTC.

This clonotype was picked up many times. This chain joins TRBV20-1 and TRBJ2-3, with 9 bases fitting TRBD2. The V gene end was trimmed by 3 bases and the J gene end by 3 bases; junction bases not matched to a gene: 4. Germline-derived CDR1 and CDR2 are DFQATT and SNEGSKA (reference sequence). The CDR3 extends over 14 amino acids. CDR3 sequence (DNA): TGCAGTGCTAGTTCTCTAGCGGGGACAGATACGCAGTATTTT. Translated: CSASSLAGTDTQYF.

There are a few counts of this clonotype. CDR3 in amino acids: CASSQGPPQGYYNEQFF. Here the CDR3 DNA reads TGCGCCAGCAGCCAAGGGCCTCCGCAGGGCTACTACAATGAGCAGTTCTTC. The chain carries TRBV4-1 and TRBJ2-1; tentatively, D is TRBD1 (5 bases). The CDR3 length is 17 residues. Germline V CDR1 and CDR2: MGHRA, YSYEKL. Trimming left V 1 base short and J 3 bases short, with 16 bases between.

The chain employs TRBV4-2 and TRBJ2-1; 8 nucleotides agree with TRBD2. After removal of 4 bases from V and 1 base from J, the junction contained 6 bases not matched to a gene. CDR1 and CDR2 (germline): LGHNA, YNFKEQ. This CDR3 contains 16 residues. Here the CDR3 reads CASSLSGSFSYNEQFF. Written as DNA, the CDR3 is TGTGCCAGCAGCCTCAGCGGGAGCTTTTCCTACAATGAGCAGTTCTTC.

The chain has TRBV29-1 and TRBJ1-2; D is undetermined. Trimming left V 6 bases short and J 8 bases short, with 25 bases between. This CDR3 is 15 amino acids long. The germline CDR1 and CDR2 sequences are SQVTM and ANQGSEA. CDR3 sequence (DNA): TGCAGCGTAGGAAATAGCAAACCACATGGCGCCGGCTACACCTTC. The encoded protein is CSVGNSKPHGAGYTF.